This is a list of T cell receptor beta chains from one sample in a study of blood T cell repertoires in COVID-19. Using immunoSEQ multiplex PCR, the repertoire was profiled, and TCRdb retains in-frame clones only, with some absent. The sample records 70,000 to 90,000 clones, roughly 84% being singletons. Input material: peripheral blood. Source of these receptors: a man in his 70s with acute or convalescent COVID-19. Both conserved end residues are part of each CDR3. Each record gives: clone size, V gene, J gene, D gene, CDR3 DNA, CDR3 protein. The D gene is left open where the match is weak. Not every row has a clone size; where given, it reads once, few, many or a size class.

NA,TRBV11-1,TRBJ2-2,TRBD2,TGTGCCAGCAGCTTAGCGCGGGGGGACGACACCGGGGAGCTGTTTTTT,CASSLARGDDTGELFF
NA,TRBV4-1,TRBJ1-2,TRBD1,TGCGCCAGCAGCCACCGGACAGGGAGCTATGGCTACACCTTC,CASSHRTGSYGYTF
NA,TRBV6-5,TRBJ2-5,NA,TGTGCCAGCACAGGGTTAGGGGAGACCCAGTACTTC,CASTGLGETQYF
NA,TRBV25-1,TRBJ1-2,TRBD1,TGTGCCAGCAGTCCAGGGGGCTATGGCTACACCTTC,CASSPGGYGYTF
NA,TRBV2,TRBJ2-3,NA,TGTGCCAGCAGTTGGGGGGGGGCTTATACGCAGTATTTT,CASSWGGAYTQYF
NA,TRBV7-9,TRBJ1-5,NA,TGTGCCAGCAGCCTGGCGGGGGAGCGCAATCAGCCCCAGCATTTT,CASSLAGERNQPQHF
NA,TRBV19,TRBJ1-4,NA,TGTGCCAGTAGTCTTTCACAGTTCCCAAATGAAAAACTGTTTTTT,CASSLSQFPNEKLFF
NA,TRBV5-4,TRBJ2-2,NA,TGTGCCAGCAGGCCGGGACTCCCGAACACCGGGGAGCTGTTTTTT,CASRPGLPNTGELFF
NA,TRBV14,TRBJ2-1,TRBD2,TGTGCCAGCAGCCAGGCACGTCCGGGACTATCCACCACTAATGAGCAGTTCTTC,CASSQARPGLSTTNEQFF
NA,TRBV24-1,TRBJ1-2,NA,TGTGCCACCAGTGACAGGGGCGCAGACTATGGCTACACCTTC,CATSDRGADYGYTF
NA,TRBV19,TRBJ1-4,NA,TGTGCCAGTAGCGCGGGACGGAATAATGAAAAACTGTTTTTT,CASSAGRNNEKLFF
NA,TRBV7-2,TRBJ2-7,NA,TGTGCCAGCAGCTTTTTTTATTGGCAGTACTTC,CASSFFYWQYF
NA,TRBV6-5,TRBJ1-1,NA,TGTGCCAGCACCTTTGCTTCCGGGGGAGGCACTGAAGCTTTCTTT,CASTFASGGGTEAFF
NA,TRBV10-3,TRBJ2-1,TRBD1,TGTGCCATCAGTGCCAGGGGGCGTTTGGATGAGCAGTTCTTC,CAISARGRLDEQFF
NA,TRBV4-2,TRBJ2-5,TRBD2,TGTGCCAGCAGCCAGCGGGGGGGCTCGGAGACCCAGTACTTC,CASSQRGGSETQYF
NA,TRBV5-1,TRBJ1-2,TRBD1,TGCGCCAGCAGCCCAGACGGACAGGGGGCACGTGGCTACACCTTC,CASSPDGQGARGYTF
NA,TRBV15,TRBJ2-3,NA,TGTGCCACCGTAACGGTAGAAAATACGCAGTATTTT,CATVTVENTQYF
few,TRBV30,TRBJ2-7,NA,TGTGCCTGGAGTTCCCAGGGGCCCTCCTACGAGCAGTACTTC,CAWSSQGPSYEQYF
NA,TRBV28,TRBJ2-1,TRBD1,TGTGCCAGCAGCTCCGACAGGGTCGAGCAGTTCTTC,CASSSDRVEQFF
NA,TRBV13,TRBJ1-1,NA,TGTGCCAGCAGCTCAGAACAGGTCCCGAACACTGAAGCTTTCTTT,CASSSEQVPNTEAFF
few,TRBV7-2,TRBJ2-1,TRBD1,TGTGCCAGCAGCTCCACAGGGGTGCCCTCCTACAATGAGCAGTTCTTC,CASSSTGVPSYNEQFF
few,TRBV3-1/TRBV3-2,TRBJ1-4,NA,TGTGCCAGCAGCCAAGGCGACAGGTATAATGAAAAACTGTTTTTT,CASSQGDRYNEKLFF
NA,TRBV2,TRBJ2-1,TRBD1,TGTGCCAGCAGTGAGGGACAGATTGATGAGCAGTTCTTC,CASSEGQIDEQFF
NA,TRBV4-1,TRBJ2-5,NA,TGCGCCAGCAGCCAAGATGGGACACCGAAAGAGACCCAGTACTTC,CASSQDGTPKETQYF
NA,TRBV28,TRBJ2-3,TRBD1,TGTGCCAGCAGTTTAATAGGACAGGGGTTCTCCGCAGATACGCAGTATTTT,CASSLIGQGFSADTQYF
NA,TRBV10-2,TRBJ2-3,TRBD1,TGCGCCAGCAACTACAGGGGGCGCAGAGATACGCAGTATTTT,CASNYRGRRDTQYF
once,TRBV11-2,TRBJ2-3,TRBD2,TGTGCCAGCAGCTTGGGGGAGGGCCGGACAGATACGCAGTATTTT,CASSLGEGRTDTQYF
NA,TRBV24-1,TRBJ1-5,NA,TGTGCCACCAGTGATAGCGCTGTTCAGCCCCAGCATTTT,CATSDSAVQPQHF
NA,TRBV4-1,TRBJ1-2,NA,TGCGCCAGCAGCCGTCAACAGGGCTCCCTTAACTATGGCTACACCTTC,CASSRQQGSLNYGYTF
NA,TRBV21-1,TRBJ2-1,NA,TGTGCCAGCAGCAAAGGGGCTAGCGGGGGGTTATACAATGAGCAGTTCTTC,CASSKGASGGLYNEQFF
few,TRBV5-1,TRBJ1-1,TRBD1,TGCGCCAGCAGCTCCGGACAGGGAGTTGCGTCTTTCTTT,CASSSGQGVASFF
NA,TRBV7-9,TRBJ2-3,TRBD2,TGTGCCAGCAAATTTGGCGGGGGGGCCGGTGATACGCAGTATTTT,CASKFGGGAGDTQYF
NA,TRBV4-2,TRBJ1-1,NA,TGTGCCAGCAGCCAAGATCAATTAGGGGGTATCCTCATGAACACTGAAGCTTTCTTT,CASSQDQLGGILMNTEAFF
NA,TRBV2,TRBJ1-6,NA,TGTGCCAGCAGGCCGGACTGGTGGCCGTCACCCCTCCACTTT,CASRPDWWPSPLHF
NA,TRBV30,TRBJ1-5,TRBD1,TGTGCCTTTGGACAGGGGGCTGGGAGCAATCAGCCCCAGCATTTT,CAFGQGAGSNQPQHF
NA,TRBV27,TRBJ1-1,NA,TGTGCCAGCAGTTTATCCGGGAGCAGCAGGGCTTTCTTT,CASSLSGSSRAFF
NA,TRBV5-1,TRBJ1-1,TRBD1,TGCGCCAGCAGCTGGACAGGGGAAGTGGGCACTGAAGCTTTCTTT,CASSWTGEVGTEAFF
NA,TRBV6-5,TRBJ1-5,NA,TGTGCCAGCAGTTACACCACTACCAATCAGCCCCAGCATTTT,CASSYTTTNQPQHF
NA,TRBV9,TRBJ1-2,NA,TGTGCCAGCAGCTCAAGTAGCGCGATGGTGGGAGGCTACACCTTC,CASSSSSAMVGGYTF
few,TRBV28,TRBJ1-6,NA,TGTGCCAGTCTCCCTTACTATAATTCACCCCTCCACTTT,CASLPYYNSPLHF
NA,TRBV11-3,TRBJ1-5,NA,TGTGCCAGCAGCTTAGATAAGGGGGATTATAGCAATCAGCCCCAGCATTTT,CASSLDKGDYSNQPQHF
NA,TRBV30,TRBJ1-1,TRBD1,TGTGCCTGGGACAGGGGCGACACTGAAGCTTTCTTT,CAWDRGDTEAFF
few,TRBV3-1/TRBV3-2,TRBJ2-5,NA,TGTGCCAGCAGCCAATACGGGGAGTCGGAGACCCAGTACTTC,CASSQYGESETQYF
once,TRBV9,TRBJ2-1,TRBD2,TGTGCCAGCAGCGAGACTAGCGGGGCCTTTAAGGAGCAGTTCTTC,CASSETSGAFKEQFF
NA,TRBV5-6,TRBJ2-3,TRBD1,TGTGCCAGCAGCCCCGACAGGGGACCCGCCAATTTT,CASSPDRGPANF
NA,TRBV13,TRBJ2-1,TRBD2,TGTGCCAGCAGCCGGACTAGCGGGGGGAACAATGAGCAGTTCTTC,CASSRTSGGNNEQFF